This T cell receptor beta chain derives from a study of T cell responses to AZD1222 COVID-19 vaccine. Germline values: CDR1 GTSNPN, CDR2 SVGIG (reference sequence). The CDR3 is 13 amino acids. The germline V and J ends were trimmed by 0 bases and 5 bases, with 7 bases remaining between them. Study-wide points: The number of AZD1222 recipients seropositive at baseline was only five to seven. In a largely white British group with more females than males, clonal diversity was possibly underestimated.

Points on this clone: Its antigen is undetermined.

Measured with immunoSEQ multiplex PCR; TCRdb has only the in-frame clones, and not every one. Of about 70,000 clones in the sample, around 90% were seen once. This sample comprised peripheral blood, obtained on day 0 of MenACWY control vaccination. This sequence originates from an adult in good health. The chain employs TRBV30 and TRBJ2-2; D is undetermined. As DNA, the CDR3 is TGTGCCTGGAGTGTACAAGGGACCGGGGAGCTGTTTTTT. It encodes CAWSVQGTGELFF.